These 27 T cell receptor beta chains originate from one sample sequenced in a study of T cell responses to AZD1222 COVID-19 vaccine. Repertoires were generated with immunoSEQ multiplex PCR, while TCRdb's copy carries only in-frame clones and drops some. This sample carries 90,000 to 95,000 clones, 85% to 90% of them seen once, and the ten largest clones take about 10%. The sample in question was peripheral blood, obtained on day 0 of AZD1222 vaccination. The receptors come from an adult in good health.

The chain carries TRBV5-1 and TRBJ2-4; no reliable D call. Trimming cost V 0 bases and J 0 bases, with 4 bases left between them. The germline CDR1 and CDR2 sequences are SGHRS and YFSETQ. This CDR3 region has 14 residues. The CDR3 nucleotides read TGCGCCAGCAGCTTGGCTCTAGCCAAAAACATTCAGTACTTC. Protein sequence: CASSLALAKNIQYF.

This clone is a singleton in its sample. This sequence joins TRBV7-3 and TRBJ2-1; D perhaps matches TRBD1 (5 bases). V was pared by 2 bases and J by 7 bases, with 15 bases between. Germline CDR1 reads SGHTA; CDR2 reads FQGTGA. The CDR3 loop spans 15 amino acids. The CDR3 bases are TGTGCCAGCAGCTTAGTGCCCCTCCAGGGAAATGAGCAGTTCTTC. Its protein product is CASSLVPLQGNEQFF.

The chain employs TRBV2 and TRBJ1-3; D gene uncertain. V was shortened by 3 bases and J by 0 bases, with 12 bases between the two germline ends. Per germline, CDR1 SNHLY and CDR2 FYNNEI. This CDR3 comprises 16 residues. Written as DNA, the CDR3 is TGTGCCAGCAGTGAGTGGCAGGTCAACTCTGGAAACACCATATATTTT. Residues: CASSEWQVNSGNTIYF. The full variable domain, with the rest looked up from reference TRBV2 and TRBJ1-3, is EPEVTQTPSHQVTQMGQEVILRCVPISNHLYFYWYRQILGQKVEFLVSFYNNEISEKSEIFDDQFSVERPDGSNFTLKIRSTKLEDSAMYFCASSEWQVNSGNTIYFGEGSWLTVV.

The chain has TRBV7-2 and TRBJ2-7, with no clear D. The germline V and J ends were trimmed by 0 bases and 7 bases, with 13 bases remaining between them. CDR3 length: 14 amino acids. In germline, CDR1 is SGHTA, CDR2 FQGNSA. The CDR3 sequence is CASSLASARREQYF. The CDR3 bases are TGTGCCAGCAGCTTAGCGTCGGCCCGTAGGGAGCAGTACTTC. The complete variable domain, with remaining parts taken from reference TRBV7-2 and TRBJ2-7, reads GAGVSQSPSNKVTEKGKDVELRCDPISGHTALYWYRQSLGQGLEFLIYFQGNSAPDKSGLPSDRFSAERTGGSVSTLTIQRTQQEDSAVYLCASSLASARREQYFGPGTRLTVT.

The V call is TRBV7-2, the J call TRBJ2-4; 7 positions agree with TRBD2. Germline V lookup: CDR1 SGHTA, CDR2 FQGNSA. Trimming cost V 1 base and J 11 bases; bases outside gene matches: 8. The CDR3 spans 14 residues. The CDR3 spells CASSLGGGNPLQYF. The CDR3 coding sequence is TGTGCCAGCAGCTTAGGCGGGGGAAATCCCCTTCAGTACTTC.

The CDR3 here is CATSSGTGPFNQPQHF. The CDR3 nucleotides read TGTGCCACCAGCTCAGGGACAGGCCCCTTCAATCAGCCCCAGCATTTT. The chain carries TRBV15 and TRBJ1-5; TRBD1 agrees at 8 bases. This CDR3 comprises 16 residues. After removal of 5 bases from V and 3 bases from J, the junction contained 9 bases not matched to a gene. The germline gives CDR1 LNHNV, CDR2 YYDKDF (reference sequence).

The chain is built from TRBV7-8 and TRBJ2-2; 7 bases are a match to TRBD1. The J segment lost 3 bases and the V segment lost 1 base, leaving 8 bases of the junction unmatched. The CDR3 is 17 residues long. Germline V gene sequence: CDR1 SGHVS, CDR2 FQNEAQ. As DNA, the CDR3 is TGTGCCAGCAGCTTAGGAGGGACAGAGATTTACACCGGGGAGCTGTTTTTT. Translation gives CASSLGGTEIYTGELFF.

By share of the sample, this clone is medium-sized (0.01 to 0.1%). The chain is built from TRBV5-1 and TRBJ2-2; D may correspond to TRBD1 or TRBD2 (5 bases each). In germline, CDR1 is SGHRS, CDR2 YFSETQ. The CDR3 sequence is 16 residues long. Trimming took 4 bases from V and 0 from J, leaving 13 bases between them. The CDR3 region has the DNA TGCGCCAGCAGCCTAGTCGGGACCACGAACACCGGGGAGCTGTTTTTT. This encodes CASSLVGTTNTGELFF.

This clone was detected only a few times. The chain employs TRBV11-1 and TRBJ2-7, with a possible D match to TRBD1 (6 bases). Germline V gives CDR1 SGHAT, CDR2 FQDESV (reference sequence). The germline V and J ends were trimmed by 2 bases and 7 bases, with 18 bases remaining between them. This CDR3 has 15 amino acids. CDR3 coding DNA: TGTGCCAGCAGCTTAACAAGGACAGCCCAAAGGGAGCAGTACTTC. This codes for CASSLTRTAQREQYF.

CDR3 sequence: CASSSGQSQPQHF. CDR3 in DNA: TGTGCCAGCAGCTCGGGACAGTCTCAGCCCCAGCATTTT. The V and J genes are TRBV7-2 and TRBJ1-5, with 7 bases lining up with TRBD1. Unmatched junction bases numbered 3, after V lost 4 bases and J lost 6 bases. The CDR3 covers 13 residues. CDR1 and CDR2 from the germline V gene are SGHTA and FQGNSA.

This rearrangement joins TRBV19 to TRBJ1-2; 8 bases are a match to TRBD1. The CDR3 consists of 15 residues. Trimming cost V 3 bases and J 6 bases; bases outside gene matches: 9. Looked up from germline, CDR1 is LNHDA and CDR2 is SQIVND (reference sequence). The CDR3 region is CASSIEAGGRHGYTF. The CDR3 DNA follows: TGTGCCAGTAGTATCGAGGCAGGGGGCAGACATGGCTACACCTTC.

Written as DNA, the CDR3 is TGTGCCACCAGCAGAGATCCGTTTTCCTCCGGGGAGCTGTTTTTT. Amino acid sequence: CATSRDPFSSGELFF. V gene TRBV15 combines with J gene TRBJ2-2; no clear D. Looked up from germline, CDR1 is LNHNV and CDR2 is YYDKDF (reference sequence). The CDR3 is made up of 15 amino acids. The V gene lost 0 bases and the J gene lost 6 bases, with 11 bases spanning the gap.

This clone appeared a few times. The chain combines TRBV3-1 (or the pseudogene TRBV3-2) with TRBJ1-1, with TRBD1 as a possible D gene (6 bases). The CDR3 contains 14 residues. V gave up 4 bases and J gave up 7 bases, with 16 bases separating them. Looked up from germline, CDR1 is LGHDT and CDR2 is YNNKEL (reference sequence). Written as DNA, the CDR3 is TGTGCCAGCAGCCCGGCGCCGGGGGCTAATGAAGCTTTCTTT. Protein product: CASSPAPGANEAFF.

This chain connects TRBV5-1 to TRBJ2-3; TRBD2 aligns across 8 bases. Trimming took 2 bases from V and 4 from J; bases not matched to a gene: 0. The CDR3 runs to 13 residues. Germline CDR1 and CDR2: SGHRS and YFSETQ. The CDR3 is CASSLAGADTQYF. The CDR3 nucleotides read TGCGCCAGCAGCTTAGCGGGGGCAGATACGCAGTATTTT.

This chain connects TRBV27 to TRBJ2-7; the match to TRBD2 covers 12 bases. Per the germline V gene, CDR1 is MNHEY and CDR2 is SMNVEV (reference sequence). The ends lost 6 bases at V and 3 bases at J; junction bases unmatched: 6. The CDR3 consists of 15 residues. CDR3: CASRRLAGEGYEQYF. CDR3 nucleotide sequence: TGTGCCAGCAGAAGACTAGCGGGAGAGGGCTACGAGCAGTACTTC.

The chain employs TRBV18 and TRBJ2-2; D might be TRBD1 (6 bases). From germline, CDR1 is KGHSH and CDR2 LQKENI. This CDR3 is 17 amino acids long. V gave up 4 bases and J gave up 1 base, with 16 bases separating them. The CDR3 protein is CASSRGPTGQNTGELFF. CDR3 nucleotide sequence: TGTGCCAGCTCACGGGGTCCAACAGGGCAGAACACCGGGGAGCTGTTTTTT.

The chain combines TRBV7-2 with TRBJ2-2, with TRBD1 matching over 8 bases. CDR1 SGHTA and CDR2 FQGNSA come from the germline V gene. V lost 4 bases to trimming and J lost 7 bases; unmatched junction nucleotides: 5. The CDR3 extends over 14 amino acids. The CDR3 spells CASSSDRGVGELFF. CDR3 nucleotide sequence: TGTGCCAGCAGCTCCGACAGGGGAGTCGGGGAGCTGTTTTTT.

CDR3 protein: CASSSGTVGYTF. The CDR3 DNA sequence: TGTGCCAGCAGCTCCGGGACAGTCGGCTACACCTTC. The chain uses TRBV7-9 and TRBJ1-2; 7 positions match TRBD1. The CDR3 extends over 12 amino acids. Germline CDR1 and CDR2: SEHNR and FQNEAQ (reference sequence). J was trimmed by 8 bases and V by 4 bases; bases with no gene match: 4.

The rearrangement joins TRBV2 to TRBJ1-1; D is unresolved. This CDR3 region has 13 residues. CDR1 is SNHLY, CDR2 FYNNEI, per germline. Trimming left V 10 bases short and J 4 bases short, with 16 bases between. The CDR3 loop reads CATGREPSTEAFF. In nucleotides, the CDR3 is TGTGCCACTGGGAGAGAACCGTCCACTGAAGCTTTCTTT. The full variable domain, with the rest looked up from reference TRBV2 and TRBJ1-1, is EPEVTQTPSHQVTQMGQEVILRCVPISNHLYFYWYRQILGQKVEFLVSFYNNEISEKSEIFDDQFSVERPDGSNFTLKIRSTKLEDSAMYFCATGREPSTEAFFGQGTRLTVV.

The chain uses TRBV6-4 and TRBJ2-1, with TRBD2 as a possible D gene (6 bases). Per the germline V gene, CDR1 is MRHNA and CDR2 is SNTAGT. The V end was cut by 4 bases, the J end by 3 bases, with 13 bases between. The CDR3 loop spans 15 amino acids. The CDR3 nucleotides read TGTGCCAGCAGTGCAGGTCTAGCGATCTACAATGAGCAGTTCTTC. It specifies CASSAGLAIYNEQFF.

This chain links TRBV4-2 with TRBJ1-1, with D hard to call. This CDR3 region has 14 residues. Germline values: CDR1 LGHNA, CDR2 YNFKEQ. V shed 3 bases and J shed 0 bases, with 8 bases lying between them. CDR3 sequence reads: CASSQLIMNTEAFF. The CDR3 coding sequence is TGTGCCAGCAGCCAGTTAATCATGAACACTGAAGCTTTCTTT.

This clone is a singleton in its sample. The chain's CDR3 is CASSSGQGGGYGYTF. The CDR3 DNA reads as TGTGCCAGCAGTTCCGGACAGGGTGGAGGCTATGGCTACACCTTC. The chain combines TRBV28 with TRBJ1-2; 8 bases map to TRBD1. The CDR3 has 15 amino acids. The trim removed 4 bases at V and 4 bases at J, leaving 8 bases unmatched. The germline gives CDR1 MDHEN, CDR2 SYDVKM.

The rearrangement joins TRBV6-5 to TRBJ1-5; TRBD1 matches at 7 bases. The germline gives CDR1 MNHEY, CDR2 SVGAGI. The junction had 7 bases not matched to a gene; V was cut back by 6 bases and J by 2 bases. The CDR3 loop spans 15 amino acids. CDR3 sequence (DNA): TGTGCCAGCAGACAAGGGGGCGCAGGCAATCAGCCCCAGCATTTT. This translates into CASRQGGAGNQPQHF.

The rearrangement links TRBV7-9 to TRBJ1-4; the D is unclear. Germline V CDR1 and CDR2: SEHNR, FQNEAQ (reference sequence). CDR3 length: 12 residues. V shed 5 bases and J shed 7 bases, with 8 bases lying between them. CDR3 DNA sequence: TGTGCCAGCAGCCTCCTGTCTGAAAAACTGTTTTTT. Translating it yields CASSLLSEKLFF. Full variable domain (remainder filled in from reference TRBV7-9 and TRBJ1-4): DTGVSQNPRHKITKRGQNVTFRCDPISEHNRLYWYRQTLGQGPEFLTYFQNEAQLEKSRLLSDRFSAERPKGSFSTLEIQRTEQGDSAMYLCASSLLSEKLFFGSGTQLSVL.

This CDR3 is CASSFGSGRATGNNEQFF. The CDR3 region has the DNA TGTGCCAGCAGCTTCGGGAGCGGGAGGGCCACGGGAAACAATGAGCAGTTCTTC. This chain connects TRBV7-6 to TRBJ2-1, with 10 bases aligning to TRBD2. From germline, CDR1 is SGHVS and CDR2 FNYEAQ. V was pared by 3 bases and J by 5 bases, with 13 bases of the junction left unmatched. The CDR3 contains 18 residues.

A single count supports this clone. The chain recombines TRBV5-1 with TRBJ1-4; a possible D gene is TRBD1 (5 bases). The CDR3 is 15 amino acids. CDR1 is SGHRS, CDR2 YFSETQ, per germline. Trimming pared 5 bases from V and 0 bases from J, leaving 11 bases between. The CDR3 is CASRLTASTNEKLFF. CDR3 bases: TGCGCCAGCAGACTGACAGCCTCAACTAATGAAAAACTGTTTTTT.

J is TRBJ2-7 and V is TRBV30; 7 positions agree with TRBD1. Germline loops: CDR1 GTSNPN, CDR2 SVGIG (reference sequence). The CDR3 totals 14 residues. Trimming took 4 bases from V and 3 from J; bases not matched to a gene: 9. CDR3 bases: TGTGCCTGGAAGAAACAGGGGCCATACTACGAGCAGTACTTC. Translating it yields CAWKKQGPYYEQYF. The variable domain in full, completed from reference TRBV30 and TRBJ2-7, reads SQTIHQWPATLVQPVGSPLSLECTVEGTSNPNLYWYRQAAGRGLQLLFYSVGIGQISSEVPQNLSASRPQDRQFILSSKKLLLSDSGFYLCAWKKQGPYYEQYFGPGTRLTVT.